This TCR beta chain is from a study of CD8 T cells in Susac syndrome. The CDR3 runs to 21 residues. The germline gives CDR1 MDHEN, CDR2 SYDVKM. The ends were cut back, 5 bases at V and 5 bases at J, with 36 bases in the middle. cDNA came from about 0.5 to 1 ug RNA primed by random hexamers. The TCR beta CDR3 was amplified by immunoSEQ multiplex PCR across 54 Vbeta, 13 Jbeta. Each CDR3 protein is one row after TCRdb ran MiXCR on the immunoSEQ multiplex PCR reads. The sample lists under 250,000 distinct CDR3 sequences; about 94% were seen once. The study sequenced TCR beta in blood CD8+ and CD4+ T cells. The patients who served as multiple sclerosis controls were treatment-naive and had stable or active relapsing-remitting disease that fulfilled the revised McDonald criteria. It was negative isolation that provided the CD8+ and CD4+ T cells, whereas TEMRA cells were enriched by FACS.

The origin of this receptor is a human donor with multiple sclerosis. The specimen sequenced was CD4+ T cells from PBMCs. V usage is TRBV28 and J usage is TRBJ2-5; maybe TRBD2 (6 bases). This chain's CDR3 is CASSRFVAGSTDWARRETQYF. Written as DNA, the CDR3 is TGTGCCAGCAGTCGCTTCGTTGCCGGGAGTACGGACTGGGCCAGGAGGGAGACCCAGTACTTC.